This note documents a single T cell receptor beta chain sequence. Its target is unknown. Aged roughly 6 to 90, donors were systemically healthy Caucasians from Russia. Then a second PCR, running roughly 7 to 11 cycles, was carried out with a sample-barcoded 5' primer and a J-beta primer mix. Each CDR3 protein gets one entry after TCRdb re-called the 5' RACE reads with MiXCR. The profile shows around 1,900,000 distinct CDR3 sequences, roughly 43% of them singletons. The data originate from a study of blood T cells in healthy people across ages. Study outcomes and limitations: The study regarded diversity estimates from one million T cells as underestimates. Per-million-T-cell TCR beta diversity fell roughly linearly with age.

Sequencing used blood. The receptor's source is a human donor in good health.

The CDR3 DNA follows: TGTGCCAGCAGCTTGTTCACCGGGCAGAATTCACCCCTCCACTTT. Translation: CASSLFTGQNSPLHF. The rearrangement uses TRBV7-2 and TRBJ1-6; D not certain. The CDR3 spans 15 residues. Looked up from germline, CDR1 is SGHTA and CDR2 is FQGNSA. The V gene lost 3 bases and the J gene lost 7 bases, with 13 bases spanning the gap.